This entry concerns a single T cell receptor (beta chain). The data stem from a study of shared T cell receptors in the human thymus. Some clones are missing from TCRdb's copy, which holds only in-frame ones; the method was immunoSEQ multiplex PCR. Among hundreds of thousands of clones listed, 78% were seen once. The CDR3 sequence is 18 residues long. CDR1 and CDR2 (germline): LGHNA, YSLEER. Losses at the gene ends were 4 bases for V and 3 bases for J; bases not matched to a gene: 16. The same sample was also studied in work on human thymus T cells. That paper states: Those donating were healthy Finnish infants in corrective surgery for congenital heart defects. Resections obtained during corrective heart surgery supplied the thymus tissue. Seemingly biased V and J gene usage marked thymic and blood repertoires. Thymic repertoires from unrelated individuals overlapped highly, related research reported.

The sequence was collected from a boy younger than two with a congenital heart defect. The V call is TRBV4-3, the J call TRBJ2-5, with 8 bases aligning to TRBD1. Sequenced material: thymocytes. The DNA for the CDR3 is TGCGCCAGCAGCCCGACGCGACCTCGGACAGGGATGAAAGAGACCCAGTACTTC. Translating it yields CASSPTRPRTGMKETQYF.